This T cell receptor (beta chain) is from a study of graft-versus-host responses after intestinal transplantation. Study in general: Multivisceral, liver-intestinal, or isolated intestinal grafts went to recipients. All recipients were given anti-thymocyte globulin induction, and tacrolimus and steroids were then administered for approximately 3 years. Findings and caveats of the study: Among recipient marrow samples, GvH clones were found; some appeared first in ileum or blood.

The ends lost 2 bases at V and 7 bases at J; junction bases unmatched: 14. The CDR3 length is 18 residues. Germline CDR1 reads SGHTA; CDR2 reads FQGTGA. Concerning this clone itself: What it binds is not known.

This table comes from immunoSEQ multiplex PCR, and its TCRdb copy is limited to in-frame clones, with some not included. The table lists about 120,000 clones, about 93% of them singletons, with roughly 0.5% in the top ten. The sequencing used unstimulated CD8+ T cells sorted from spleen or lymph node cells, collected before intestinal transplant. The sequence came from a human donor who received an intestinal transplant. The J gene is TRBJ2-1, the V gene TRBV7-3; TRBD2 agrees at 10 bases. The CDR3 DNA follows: TGTGCCAGCAGCTTAGCAACGAGCGGGAGGGCTGTAGGGAATGAGCAGTTCTTC. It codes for CASSLATSGRAVGNEQFF.